Included here is one T cell receptor beta chain sequence, with context. The data derive from a study of blood T cell repertoires in COVID-19. Study-wide background: There were acute and convalescent COVID-19 samples, and they came from the United States, Italy and Spain. From T cells, B-cell-depleted T cells, or PBMCs came the material, which was cDNA or gDNA.

This CDR3 spans 16 amino acids. Germline values: CDR1 SGHRS, CDR2 YFSETQ. V shed 1 base, J shed 10 bases, and the junction held 13 bases outside the gene matches. The data were produced by immunoSEQ multiplex PCR, yet TCRdb's version contains in-frame clones alone and is incomplete. The table has 350,000 to 550,000 clones, approximately 90% seen once; the top ten hold around 1.1%. This sequence originates from a man aged 30 to 45 who had recovered from COVID-19. The chain uses TRBV5-1 and TRBJ2-1; the match to TRBD2 covers 8 bases. The specimen sequenced was PBMCs or T cells enriched from blood (not recorded which). CDR3 nucleotides: TGCGCCAGCAGCTTGTCGGGGGGGCCCACGACAGAGGAGCAGTTCTTC. Its protein product is CASSLSGGPTTEEQFF.